The 18 T cell receptor beta chains given below trace back to one sample, sequenced in a study of T cell repertoires in cytomegalovirus infection. For these TCRs, the target antigens are not known. TCRdb re-derived calls from the reads in MiXCR, one entry per CDR3 protein. The sample carries roughly 120,000 distinct CDR3 sequences, under 30% recorded once. The sequences come from CD8+ T cells from cultured PBMCs, collected from culture after CMV antigen stimulation. The receptors originated from a human donor in good health (CMV status not recorded). Some clones in this sample may be carry-over from other donors' samples.

The J gene is TRBJ2-5, the V gene TRBV2; 9 positions match TRBD2. CDR3 size: 15 residues. The germline CDR1 and CDR2 sequences are SNHLY and FYNNEI. Trimming at V came to 9 bases and at J to 4 bases, leaving 12 bases not matched to a gene. The CDR3 loop is CARGRLADRVETQYF. The CDR3 nucleotides are TGTGCCAGGGGACGACTAGCGGACCGGGTAGAGACCCAGTACTTC. Full variable domain (remainder filled in from reference TRBV2 and TRBJ2-5): EPEVTQTPSHQVTQMGQEVILRCVPISNHLYFYWYRQILGQKVEFLVSFYNNEISEKSEIFDDQFSVERPDGSNFTLKIRSTKLEDSAMYFCARGRLADRVETQYFGPGTRLLVL.

The chain joins TRBV20-1 to TRBJ2-1; D not certain. The ends were cut back, 5 bases at V and 13 bases at J, with 6 bases in the middle. Germline V gives CDR1 DFQATT, CDR2 SNEGSKA (reference sequence). There are 8 residues in the CDR3. DNA for the CDR3: TGCAGTGCTGGACGACAGTTCTTC. It codes for CSAGRQFF.

This sequence joins TRBV2 and TRBJ1-5; D call uncertain. CDR1 SNHLY and CDR2 FYNNEI come from the germline V gene. This CDR3 is 17 amino acids long. V was trimmed by 5 bases and J by 2 bases, leaving 19 bases between them. CDR3 in amino acids: CASSRLAGGRGNQPQHF. In nucleotides, the CDR3 is TGTGCCAGCAGTCGACTAGCGGGAGGCCGGGGCAATCAGCCCCAGCATTTT.

This chain links TRBV29-1 with TRBJ2-7, with 9 positions matching TRBD2. The V gene's germline CDR1 is SQVTM and CDR2 ANQGSEA. The CDR3 is made up of 13 amino acids. V gave up 7 bases and J gave up 0 bases; unmatched junction bases: 4. CDR3 nucleotides: TGCAGCGCAGTGGGACTAGCCTCCTACGAGCAGTACTTC. Its translation: CSAVGLASYEQYF.

This clonotype was detected a few times. This chain joins TRBV2 and TRBJ2-7; D not resolved. CDR1 and CDR2 from the germline V gene are SNHLY and FYNNEI. Trimming shortened V by 3 bases and J by 7 bases, and 7 bases separated the two germline ends. The CDR3 spans 11 residues. The CDR3 nucleotides are TGTGCCAGCAGTGATTCTCTGGAGCAGTACTTC. Its translation is CASSDSLEQYF. Full variable domain (rest looked up from reference TRBV2 and TRBJ2-7): EPEVTQTPSHQVTQMGQEVILRCVPISNHLYFYWYRQILGQKVEFLVSFYNNEISEKSEIFDDQFSVERPDGSNFTLKIRSTKLEDSAMYFCASSDSLEQYFGPGTRLTVT.

In regard to this clonotype: This may be a read error, as it is one base from a much larger clone. Written as DNA, the CDR3 is TGTGCCAGCAGCTTGACGAGGGGGAGAGGGACCCAGTACTTC. Its translation: CASSLTRGRGTQYF. The chain combines TRBV7-2 with TRBJ2-5; D perhaps matches TRBD1 (6 bases). The CDR3 runs to 14 residues. The germline V gene encodes CDR1 SGHTA and CDR2 FQGNSA. The V gene lost 3 bases and the J gene lost 7 bases, with 15 bases spanning the gap.

The DNA for the CDR3 is TGCGCCAGCACTTTCGCGGGGGGCACCGGGGAGCTGTTTTTT. It codes for CASTFAGGTGELFF. The chain uses TRBV5-1 and TRBJ2-2; 8 nucleotides align to TRBD2. The CDR3 runs to 14 residues. The V gene end was trimmed by 6 bases and the J gene end by 4 bases; junction bases not matched to a gene: 5. Germline V gene sequence: CDR1 SGHRS, CDR2 YFSETQ.

V is TRBV7-9 and J is TRBJ1-2; D is undetermined. The V end lost 10 bases, the J end lost 6 bases, and 12 bases lay between the germline ends. The CDR3 sequence is 11 residues long. Per the germline V gene, CDR1 is SEHNR and CDR2 is FQNEAQ (reference sequence). The CDR3 DNA follows: TGTGCCATTCCGGTCCGGGATGGCTACACCTTC. As protein: CAIPVRDGYTF.

The rearrangement uses TRBV6-6 and TRBJ1-2, with D unclear. CDR3 size: 12 residues. Germline assignment: CDR1 MNHNY and CDR2 SVGAGI (reference sequence). Trimming pared 8 bases from V and 3 bases from J, leaving 10 bases between. CDR3 loop: CASRGQDYGYTF. The CDR3 DNA follows: TGTGCCAGCCGCGGGCAGGACTATGGCTACACCTTC.

This clonotype was recorded a few times. This chain joins TRBV14 and TRBJ1-1, with a possible D match to TRBD1 (5 bases). Trimming took off 4 bases at V and 7 bases at J, with 10 bases between the two ends. The CDR3 consists of 12 residues. The germline gives CDR1 SGHDN, CDR2 FVKESK. CDR3 residues: CASSRIQVEAFF. CDR3 in DNA: TGTGCCAGCAGCCGGATACAGGTTGAAGCTTTCTTT.

This clonotype has more than one count but fewer than ten. The chain couples TRBV28 to TRBJ1-1, with D perhaps TRBD1 (5 bases). CDR1 and CDR2 (germline): MDHEN, SYDVKM. The CDR3 consists of 16 residues. V lost 4 bases to trimming and J lost 0 bases, with 15 bases between them. The CDR3 sequence: CASSSEEGHLNTEAFF. The CDR3 DNA reads as TGTGCCAGCAGTTCGGAAGAGGGGCACTTGAACACTGAAGCTTTCTTT. The entire variable domain, with the rest obtained from reference TRBV28 and TRBJ1-1, is as follows: DVKVTQSSRYLVKRTGEKVFLECVQDMDHENMFWYRQDPGLGLRLIYFSYDVKMKEKGDIPEGYSVSREKKERFSLILESASTNQTSMYLCASSSEEGHLNTEAFFGQGTRLTVV.

V is TRBV13 and J is TRBJ2-1; D is possibly TRBD1 (8 bases). V lost 4 bases to trimming and J lost 6 bases, with 13 bases between them. Germline CDR1 and CDR2: PRHDT and FYEKMQ (reference sequence). The CDR3 has 14 residues. The CDR3 DNA follows: TGTGCCAGCAGCTCACAGGGGGGGGCCAATGAGCAGTTCTTC. It encodes CASSSQGGANEQFF.

This clonotype was picked up many times. This chain joins TRBV7-2 and TRBJ2-7, with D possibly being TRBD2 (6 bases). The CDR3 has 15 amino acids. V lost 1 base to trimming and J lost 2 bases, with 12 bases between them. Germline assignment: CDR1 SGHTA and CDR2 FQGNSA. This chain's CDR3 is CASSLVAAGAYEQYF. The CDR3 nucleotides are TGTGCCAGCAGCTTAGTTGCAGCGGGCGCCTACGAGCAGTACTTC.

This clonotype occurred many times. This chain uses TRBV6-1 with TRBJ1-5; D ambiguous. CDR1 and CDR2 (germline): MNHNS, SASEGT. The V end lost 5 bases, the J end lost 3 bases, and 5 bases lay between the germline ends. The CDR3 runs 12 residues. The CDR3 spells CASSLPNQPQHF. For the CDR3, the DNA is TGTGCCAGCAGTTTACCCAATCAGCCCCAGCATTTT.

The chain employs TRBV20-1 and TRBJ1-2; D perhaps matches TRBD1 (5 bases). This CDR3 has 13 residues. Germline V CDR1 and CDR2: DFQATT, SNEGSKA (reference sequence). V lost 4 bases and J lost 4, with 13 bases in between. CDR3 DNA sequence: TGCAGTGCTATACAGGTTTTACTCTATGGCTACACCTTC. Translation gives CSAIQVLLYGYTF.

This clonotype was observed a single time. The chain joins TRBV5-6 to TRBJ2-1; the match to TRBD2 covers 8 bases. CDR1 is SGHDT, CDR2 YYEEEE, per germline. J was trimmed by 3 bases and V by 1 base; bases with no gene match: 3. The CDR3 runs to 15 residues. The CDR3 here is CASSLRGGLYNEQFF. The CDR3 bases are TGTGCCAGCAGCTTGCGGGGGGGGCTCTACAATGAGCAGTTCTTC. Full variable domain (remainder filled in from reference TRBV5-6 and TRBJ2-1): DAGVTQSPTHLIKTRGQQVTLRCSPKSGHDTVSWYQQALGQGPQFIFQYYEEEERQRGNFPDRFSGHQFPNYSSELNVNALLLGDSALYLCASSLRGGLYNEQFFGPGTRLTVL.

This clonotype was detected many times. This rearrangement joins TRBV7-8 to TRBJ1-1; TRBD1 matches at 7 bases. Germline CDR1 is SGHVS and CDR2 is FQNEAQ. V lost 1 base to trimming and J lost 10 bases; unmatched junction nucleotides: 12. The CDR3 runs 15 residues. In DNA form, the CDR3 reads TGTGCCAGCAGCTTAGGGACAGGATTAGGCGACAGAGCTTTCTTT. Protein sequence: CASSLGTGLGDRAFF. The full variable domain, its missing parts supplied by reference TRBV7-8 and TRBJ1-1, is GAGVSQSPRYKVAKRGQDVALRCDPISGHVSLFWYQQALGQGPEFLTYFQNEAQLDKSGLPSDRFFAERPEGSVSTLKIQRTQQEDSAVYLCASSLGTGLGDRAFFGQGTRLTVV.

This clonotype came up many times. This chain uses TRBV12-3 or TRBV12-4 with TRBJ2-1; TRBD2 aligns across 8 bases. The CDR3 sequence is 15 residues long. The V gene end was trimmed by 3 bases and the J gene end by 4 bases; junction bases not matched to a gene: 5. The CDR3 DNA sequence: TGTGCCAGCAGTTTTCGGGGGGGCTTATACAATGAGCAGTTCTTC. It yields the protein CASSFRGGLYNEQFF.